The sequence of this T cell receptor beta chain was determined in a study of blood T cell repertoires in COVID-19. Study-level information: In each case, the material was cDNA or gDNA derived from T cells, B-cell-depleted T cells, or PBMCs.

Participants had their cohort set by participant-reported clinical history. Study processing details: Amplification of reference gene primers was used by the study to estimate nucleated cell counts. The method was immunoSEQ multiplex PCR; TCRdb's version includes in-frame clones alone and lacks a portion of them. V, J and clone size were drawn from that table, and D and trimming were deduced from the DNA. The sample holds under 400,000 clones, about 88% seen once. The V and J ends lost 4 bases and 9 bases, in that order; junction bases with no gene match: 5. The CDR3 length is 14 residues. Germline V gene sequence: CDR1 SEHNR, CDR2 FQNEAQ (reference sequence).

The sample taken for sequencing was PBMCs or T cells enriched from blood (not recorded which). This clonotype was obtained from a woman under 40 who had been exposed to COVID-19. The genes are TRBV7-9 and TRBJ2-5; 13 bases fit TRBD2. The CDR3, as DNA: TGTGCCAGCAGCTCAGGACTAGCGGGAGTGGCCCAGTACTTC. Encoded protein: CASSSGLAGVAQYF.